The clone carrying this T cell receptor beta chain has only a few counts. What it recognizes is unknown. TCRdb reprocessed the RACE reads via MiXCR and lists one record per CDR3 protein. The sample records 150,000 to 200,000 distinct CDR3 sequences, about 14% being singletons. The data belong to a study of human T cells and chemical hapten exposure. Study background: TCR yields per sample varied, mainly owing to small pooled library volume differences. General observations from the study: No shift was seen in TCRs above 1 in 1000 frequency with DPC sensitization.

Time point meaning: patch test 1, 2 weeks after DPC sensitization. The sample's treatment: therapeutic diphenylcyclopropenone sensitization with weekly scalp DPC. Alopecia patients, 18 to 70 years old and DPC-suitable, served as donors. Trimming took 5 bases from V and 7 from J, leaving 8 bases between them. Germline V gene sequence: CDR1 SGHTA, CDR2 FQGNSA. The CDR3 loop spans 12 amino acids. The receptor was isolated from a woman in her twenties or thirties with alopecia areata. Some clones in this sample may be carry-over from other donors' samples. Material: whole blood, obtained in connection with sensitization to the hapten diphenylcyclopropenone (DPC). The J gene is TRBJ2-2, the V gene TRBV7-2; TRBD2 is a possible D gene (5 bases). As DNA, the CDR3 is TGTGCCAGCAGCCTAGAGGGCGGGGAGCTGTTTTTT. Protein: CASSLEGGELFF.